A single sample gave rise to the 31 T cell receptor beta chains below, sequenced in a study of identical twins. Each CDR3 protein is one row after TCRdb ran MiXCR on the 5' RACE reads. The table records 200,000 to 250,000 distinct CDR3 sequences, less than 8% of them present only once. The same sample was also used in a study of yellow fever vaccine responses in identical twins.

Specimen: memory (CD45RO+) T cells sorted from blood. These receptors were collected from a young woman in good health.

The V and J genes are TRBV20-1 and TRBJ2-3; 13 positions match TRBD2. J gave up 4 bases and V 6 bases, and 10 bases lay outside the gene matches. Germline V gene lookup returns CDR1 DFQATT and CDR2 SNEGSKA (reference sequence). This CDR3 is 16 amino acids long. In DNA, the CDR3 is TGCAGTGCGGAACCCACTAGCGGGAGGGCCTCAGATACGCAGTATTTT. Protein: CSAEPTSGRASDTQYF.

In its sample, this clonotype was seen many times. This chain joins TRBV29-1 and TRBJ2-5; perhaps TRBD2 as D (6 bases). The CDR3 length is 13 residues. Trimming removed 8 bases from V and 5 bases from J, with 18 bases in between. Germline CDR1 SQVTM, CDR2 ANQGSEA. The CDR3 bases are TGCAGCTTGCGGGACGGCCTGCGGGAGACCCAGTACTTC. Protein sequence: CSLRDGLRETQYF.

Many counts were recorded for this clonotype. The chain links TRBV18 to TRBJ1-1; possibly TRBD1 for D (5 bases). CDR1 KGHSH and CDR2 LQKENI come from the germline V gene. Trimming took 3 bases from V and 4 from J, leaving 9 bases between them. This CDR3 is 13 amino acids long. CDR3 in amino acids: CASSPPGFTEAFF. Written as DNA, the CDR3 is TGTGCCAGCTCACCGCCAGGGTTCACTGAAGCTTTCTTT.

This clonotype has a handful of counts. The chain carries TRBV25-1 and TRBJ2-2, with TRBD1 identical over 8 bases. The CDR3 is made up of 14 amino acids. Per the germline V gene, CDR1 is MGHDK and CDR2 is SYGVNS. V lost 8 bases to trimming and J lost 4 bases; unmatched junction nucleotides: 6. DNA of the CDR3: TGTGCCAGCGGGAGGACAGGGACCACCGGGGAGCTGTTTTTT. This codes for CASGRTGTTGELFF.

The sample holds many counts of this clonotype. This rearrangement joins TRBV7-2 to TRBJ1-1, with no clear D. The CDR3 length is 15 residues. Between the trimmed V and J ends, which lost 5 bases and 1 base, there was a span of 14 bases. CDR1 is SGHTA, CDR2 FQGNSA, per germline. The CDR3 is CASSPDGNWNTEAFF. CDR3 DNA: TGTGCCAGCAGCCCCGACGGGAATTGGAACACTGAAGCTTTCTTT.

This clonotype has just a few counts. The V gene is TRBV28, the J gene TRBJ2-7; D unresolved. This CDR3 region has 11 residues. The germline V gene encodes CDR1 MDHEN and CDR2 SYDVKM. The V and J ends lost 4 bases and 6 bases respectively, with 7 bases between them. The CDR3 sequence is CASSSPSEQYF. The DNA of the CDR3 is TGTGCCAGCAGTTCGCCCAGCGAGCAGTACTTC.

The CDR3 sequence: CASSRTRKETQYF. DNA for the CDR3: TGTGCCAGCAGCCGGACACGTAAAGAGACCCAGTACTTC. The V and J genes are TRBV13 and TRBJ2-5; D may be TRBD1 (5 bases). CDR3 length equals 13 residues. Trimming pared 5 bases from V and 3 bases from J, leaving 10 bases between. Germline values: CDR1 PRHDT, CDR2 FYEKMQ (reference sequence).

This clonotype was found many times. The J gene is TRBJ1-1, the V gene TRBV15; D call uncertain. CDR1 and CDR2 (germline): LNHNV, YYDKDF (reference sequence). V was trimmed by 5 bases and J by 7 bases, leaving 8 bases between them. The CDR3 has 11 residues. The CDR3 spells CATSHEYEAFF. The CDR3 DNA reads TGTGCCACCAGCCACGAATATGAAGCTTTCTTT.

This clonotype has a handful of counts. The chain is built from TRBV28 and TRBJ2-6; TRBD2 agrees at 8 bases. Looked up from germline, CDR1 is MDHEN and CDR2 is SYDVKM. The CDR3 spans 17 residues. J was trimmed by 0 bases and V by 3 bases; bases with no gene match: 4. CDR3 region: CASSFGGESSGANVLTF. CDR3 in DNA: TGTGCCAGCAGTTTCGGGGGGGAATCCTCTGGGGCCAACGTCCTGACTTTC.

The chain employs TRBV19 and TRBJ2-2; a possible D gene is TRBD2 (7 bases). Germline V gives CDR1 LNHDA, CDR2 SQIVND (reference sequence). The CDR3 contains 15 residues. The V end lost 6 bases, the J end lost 4 bases, and 15 bases lay between the germline ends. The CDR3 nucleotides are TGTGCCAGTAGATGGGGGGGGGCAGGCACCGGGGAGCTGTTTTTT. This gives the protein CASRWGGAGTGELFF.

This chain uses TRBV5-1 with TRBJ2-1; 8 positions agree with TRBD1. The CDR3 has 17 residues. In germline, CDR1 is SGHRS, CDR2 YFSETQ. Germline trimming cut 4 bases from V and 9 bases from J; bases unmatched to any gene: 18. For the CDR3, the DNA is TGCGCCAGCAGCCGATTGACAGGGGTAAGCGGATCGGGTGAGCAGTTCTTC. Protein sequence: CASSRLTGVSGSGEQFF.

This clonotype was seen repeatedly, ten times or more. The chain links TRBV15 to TRBJ2-5; D uncertain. CDR3 length equals 13 residues. Trimming removed 5 bases at V and 0 bases at J, with 7 bases between. Germline V gene data show CDR1 as LNHNV and CDR2 as YYDKDF (reference sequence). CDR3 sequence (DNA): TGTGCCACCAGCGTCTCCTACCAAGAGACCCAGTACTTC. Protein: CATSVSYQETQYF.

This clonotype was seen ten or more times. The V and J genes are TRBV3-1 and TRBJ2-3; 12 nucleotides agree with TRBD2. V lost 4 bases to trimming and J lost 1 base; unmatched junction nucleotides: 6. Germline CDR1 is LGHDT and CDR2 is YNNKEL (reference sequence). The CDR3 runs to 17 residues. DNA for the CDR3: TGTGCCAGCAGCCGGACCCCTAGCGGGGGGGGCACAGATACGCAGTATTTT. Protein sequence: CASSRTPSGGGTDTQYF.

This clonotype appeared many times. The chain is built from TRBV12-3 or TRBV12-4 and TRBJ2-1; D is tentatively TRBD1 or TRBD2 (5 bases each). The CDR3 consists of 14 residues. The V gene lost 5 bases and the J gene lost 9 bases, with 17 bases spanning the gap. The CDR3: CASSLPGPLSEQFF. CDR3 bases: TGTGCCAGCAGTCTTCCGGGGCCCTTAAGTGAGCAGTTCTTC.

This clonotype has a handful of counts. The gene calls are TRBV6-5 and TRBJ2-7; the D gene is possibly TRBD1 (7 bases). The germline V gene encodes CDR1 MNHEY and CDR2 SVGAGI. Trimming shortened V by 4 bases and J by 1 base, and 17 bases separated the two germline ends. The CDR3 spans 16 residues. In DNA, the CDR3 is TGTGCCAGCAGTTCCCTAGGAGGGGGCCATTCCTACGAGCAGTACTTC. Amino acid sequence: CASSSLGGGHSYEQYF.

The chain couples TRBV27 to TRBJ2-1; a weak D match, TRBD2 (7 bases). The ends were cut back, 5 bases at V and 6 bases at J, with 17 bases in the middle. The CDR3 is 15 residues long. Germline V gene lookup returns CDR1 MNHEY and CDR2 SMNVEV (reference sequence). In nucleotides, the CDR3 is TGTGCCAGCAGTCCCGGGGGGCCCCCGGGCAATGAGCAGTTCTTC. Its protein is CASSPGGPPGNEQFF.

The rearrangement uses TRBV5-1 and TRBJ2-7, with a weak D call TRBD1 (5 bases). The V and J ends lost 2 bases and 1 base respectively, with 13 bases between them. CDR1 is SGHRS, CDR2 YFSETQ, per germline. This CDR3 is 15 amino acids long. CDR3 nucleotides: TGCGCCAGCAGCTTAGGCCGACAGTCTTCCTACGAGCAGTACTTC. This gives the protein CASSLGRQSSYEQYF.

The genes are TRBV7-9 and TRBJ2-5, with 7 bases matching TRBD1. The germline CDR1 and CDR2 sequences are SEHNR and FQNEAQ (reference sequence). The trim removed 5 bases at V and 5 bases at J, leaving 8 bases unmatched. This CDR3 contains 14 residues. The CDR3 DNA is TGTGCCAGCAGCCCTGACAGGGTGGATGAGACCCAGTACTTC. Translated: CASSPDRVDETQYF.

This clonotype turned up a few times. The chain uses TRBV6-2 or TRBV6-3 and TRBJ2-7, with D hard to call. Trimming took 8 bases from V and 2 from J, leaving 13 bases between them. The CDR3 extends over 13 amino acids. CDR1 MNHEY and CDR2 SVGEGT come from the germline V gene. The CDR3 sequence: CASAYGGTYEQYF. In DNA form, the CDR3 reads TGTGCCAGCGCCTACGGTGGGACCTACGAGCAGTACTTC.

V and J are TRBV28 and TRBJ1-1; perhaps TRBD1 as D (6 bases). Germline V gene lookup returns CDR1 MDHEN and CDR2 SYDVKM. The CDR3 runs 13 residues. The germline V and J ends were trimmed by 11 bases and 4 bases, with 17 bases remaining between them. The DNA of the CDR3 is TGTGCCGGACTCAGGGGTGGGAGCACTGAAGCTTTCTTT. Its protein is CAGLRGGSTEAFF. Full variable domain (outside the CDR3, taken from reference TRBV28 and TRBJ1-1): DVKVTQSSRYLVKRTGEKVFLECVQDMDHENMFWYRQDPGLGLRLIYFSYDVKMKEKGDIPEGYSVSREKKERFSLILESASTNQTSMYLCAGLRGGSTEAFFGQGTRLTVV.

There are a few counts of this clonotype. J is TRBJ2-7 and V is TRBV5-1; 7 bases align to TRBD1. Unmatched junction bases numbered 14, after V lost 0 bases and J lost 5 bases. This CDR3 is 17 amino acids long. The germline gives CDR1 SGHRS, CDR2 YFSETQ. CDR3 in DNA: TGCGCCAGCAGCTTGGTTCCTCGGACAGGTTTGGTTAACGAGCAGTACTTC. Its protein product is CASSLVPRTGLVNEQYF.

This clonotype was detected many times. The chain carries TRBV3-1 and TRBJ1-2; D not certain. The CDR3 is 16 amino acids. The V end lost 0 bases, the J end lost 2 bases, and 13 bases lay between the germline ends. Per germline, CDR1 LGHDT and CDR2 YNNKEL (reference sequence). The CDR3 region has the DNA TGTGCCAGCAGCCAAGATCCGTCAGCTCGCAACTATGGCTACACCTTC. This codes for CASSQDPSARNYGYTF.

This clonotype was picked up many times. The genes are TRBV28 and TRBJ2-4; 9 bases align to TRBD1. The CDR3 consists of 16 residues. The trim removed 4 bases at V and 3 bases at J, leaving 7 bases unmatched. Germline V gives CDR1 MDHEN, CDR2 SYDVKM. The CDR3 sequence: CASSSAGQGGKNIQYF. In DNA, the CDR3 is TGTGCCAGCAGTTCAGCGGGACAGGGAGGCAAAAACATTCAGTACTTC. The full variable domain, completed using reference TRBV28 and TRBJ2-4, is DVKVTQSSRYLVKRTGEKVFLECVQDMDHENMFWYRQDPGLGLRLIYFSYDVKMKEKGDIPEGYSVSREKKERFSLILESASTNQTSMYLCASSSAGQGGKNIQYFGAGTRLSVL.

This clonotype was seen many times. This sequence joins TRBV18 and TRBJ1-6; TRBD1 aligns across 7 bases. CDR1 is KGHSH and CDR2 is LQKENI in the germline V gene. CDR3 length: 14 residues. Trimming cost V 4 bases and J 6 bases; bases outside gene matches: 3. For the CDR3, the DNA is TGTGCCAGCTCACAACAGGGGAGTAATTCACCCCTCCACTTT. Translated: CASSQQGSNSPLHF.

The genes are TRBV20-1 and TRBJ2-7, with 8 positions matching TRBD1. The V gene end was trimmed by 5 bases and the J gene end by 3 bases; junction bases not matched to a gene: 12. The CDR3 extends over 15 amino acids. Germline CDR1 DFQATT, CDR2 SNEGSKA (reference sequence). The CDR3 bases are TGCAGTGCTTACAAAGCGACAGGGGCGATCTACGAGCAGTACTTC. Amino acids: CSAYKATGAIYEQYF.

Many counts were recorded for this clonotype. J is TRBJ2-1 and V is TRBV24-1; 12 nucleotides match TRBD2. The germline CDR1 and CDR2 sequences are KGHDR and SFDVKD. This CDR3 comprises 17 residues. Trimming took 3 bases from V and 9 from J; bases not matched to a gene: 11. CDR3 loop: CATSDRRTSGERGEQFF. The CDR3 DNA reads TGTGCCACCAGTGATCGTCGGACTAGCGGGGAGAGGGGTGAGCAGTTCTTC.

This clonotype was seen many times. The chain is built from TRBV12-3 or TRBV12-4 and TRBJ2-1; 7 bases align to TRBD2. The CDR3 is made up of 16 amino acids. V lost 2 bases and J lost 6; bases outside the gene matches: 10. As DNA, the CDR3 is TGTGCCAGCAGTTTAAAGAGCGGGGTATTACTCAATGAGCAGTTCTTC. Amino acid sequence: CASSLKSGVLLNEQFF.

V and J are TRBV28 and TRBJ2-5; 12 bases are shared with TRBD2. The CDR3 has 17 amino acids. V lost 4 bases and J lost 5; bases outside the gene matches: 11. Germline assignment: CDR1 MDHEN and CDR2 SYDVKM. The CDR3 loop reads CASSSRLAGALRETQYF. The DNA of the CDR3 is TGTGCCAGCAGTTCGAGACTAGCGGGGGCCCTTCGTGAGACCCAGTACTTC.

In its sample, this clonotype was seen a few times. The chain is built from TRBV9 and TRBJ2-6, with 8 bases aligning to TRBD2. The CDR3 spans 15 residues. The V and J ends lost 4 bases and 0 bases, in that order; junction bases with no gene match: 0. Germline CDR1 and CDR2: SGDLS and YYNGEE. CDR3 nucleotide sequence: TGTGCCAGCAGCCGGGGGGGCTCTGGGGCCAACGTCCTGACTTTC. This translates into CASSRGGSGANVLTF.

The chain links TRBV4-1 to TRBJ1-2, with D tentatively TRBD1 (5 bases). There are 14 residues in the CDR3. Between the trimmed V and J ends, which lost 0 bases and 4 bases, there was a span of 9 bases. The V gene's germline CDR1 is MGHRA and CDR2 YSYEKL. The CDR3 reads CASSQEGHSYGYTF. For the CDR3, the DNA is TGCGCCAGCAGCCAAGAAGGACACAGCTATGGCTACACCTTC.

The V gene is TRBV7-2, the J gene TRBJ2-3, with TRBD1 matching 7 bases. Germline loops: CDR1 SGHTA, CDR2 FQGNSA. The CDR3 covers 12 residues. The V segment lost 5 bases and the J segment 8 bases; nucleotides outside the gene matches: 4. The CDR3 spells CASSRRQGTQYF. DNA of the CDR3: TGTGCCAGCAGCCGGCGACAGGGTACGCAGTATTTT.